The present TCR beta chain was sequenced within a study of Ad26.COV2.S vaccination and SARS-CoV-2 variants. Findings and limits, study-wide: Participants in the vaccine arm had higher spike-specific TCR breadth; placebo recipients had lower. Quantification of TCR breadth and depth may have yielded underestimates of total T cell responses.

The CDR3 loop spans 14 amino acids. Germline V lookup: CDR1 SEHNR, CDR2 FQNEAQ (reference sequence). The ends were cut back, 1 base at V and 1 base at J, with 4 bases in the middle. Sequenced by immunoSEQ multiplex PCR; TCRdb stores in-frame clones only, minus some. There are 300,000 to 500,000 clones in the sample; approximately 91% occur only once, and under 4% lies in the top ten. Treatment noted: about 20 received Ad26.COV2.S at low or high dose, single or two shots; 5 received placebo; per-sample allocation not given. All samples were drawn on day 63, counting from the first vaccine or placebo injection. Points on this clone: No antigen is known for it. The same CDR3 can be traced to other DNA sequences in this sample.

The input for sequencing was peripheral blood, taken in a trial of Ad26.COV2.S vaccine versus placebo. J is TRBJ2-2 and V is TRBV7-9; no clear D gene. This sequence originates from a person aged 18 to 65 who received the Ad26.COV2.S COVID-19 vaccine or a placebo. The CDR3 region is CASSLDRNTGELFF. The CDR3 nucleotides read TGTGCCAGCAGCTTAGACAGGAACACCGGGGAGCTGTTTTTT.